The rows below give T cell receptor beta chains drawn from one sample of a study of CD8 T cells in Susac syndrome. TCRdb re-called the immunoSEQ multiplex PCR reads through MiXCR, storing one row per CDR3 protein. The table includes 95,000 to 150,000 distinct CDR3 sequences, around 94% detected once. Sequenced material: CD8+ T cells from PBMCs. Receptors were obtained from a human donor with Susac syndrome. The CDR3 runs from the conserved cysteine through the conserved F or W. The D gene is left open where the match is weak. Expanded clones are given a class, and other clones once, few, many or no size at all.

d_gene	j_gene	v_gene	abundance	CDR3nt	CDR3aa
TRBD2	TRBJ2-3	TRBV6-4	.	TGTGCCAGCAGTGACGCGGGGGGCCAAGCAGATACGCAGTATTTT	CASSDAGGQADTQYF
.	TRBJ2-5	TRBV10-3	.	TGTGCCATCAGTTCCTCTCCTGACAAGGAGACCCAGTACTTC	CAISSSPDKETQYF
.	TRBJ2-4	TRBV6-2/TRBV6-3	.	TGTGCCAGCAGTTACGGGCCCATTCAGTACTTC	CASSYGPIQYF
TRBD1	TRBJ1-2	TRBV5-1	.	TGCGCCAGCAGCCCGGGACAGGCGGCCTATGGCTACACCTTC	CASSPGQAAYGYTF
.	TRBJ2-3	TRBV12-2	once	TGTGCAAGTCGCTCGTTATGGGGGGGCTATACGCAGTATTTT	CASRSLWGGYTQYF
.	TRBJ2-5	TRBV12-3/TRBV12-4	.	TGTGCCAGCAGTTTGGTCTCGCGGCAAGAGACCCAGTACTTC	CASSLVSRQETQYF
.	TRBJ1-1	TRBV29-1	.	TGCAGCGTTGAAGCAGGGACACCTGAAGCTTTCTTT	CSVEAGTPEAFF
.	TRBJ1-5	TRBV30	.	TGTGCCTGGAGTACAAACAACAATCAGCCCCAGCATTTT	CAWSTNNNQPQHF
.	TRBJ2-1	TRBV27	.	TGTGCCAGCAGTTTATCGAGCGCCAATGAGCAGTTCTTC	CASSLSSANEQFF
.	TRBJ2-1	TRBV24-1	.	TGTGCCACCAGCAGGGGCCCCTCCTACAATGAGCAGTTCTTC	CATSRGPSYNEQFF
.	TRBJ1-1	TRBV29-1	.	TGCAGCGTCGGACAGCCCACTGAAGCTTTCTTT	CSVGQPTEAFF
TRBD2	TRBJ2-7	TRBV6-5	.	TGTGCCAGCAGTTACTCTAGCGGGGCTTTACCTTACGAGCAGTACTTC	CASSYSSGALPYEQYF
.	TRBJ2-3	TRBV7-3	.	TGTGCCAGCAGCCCCCGGGGCGAGTCCACAGATACGCAGTATTTT	CASSPRGESTDTQYF
.	TRBJ2-7	TRBV4-2	.	TGTGCCAGCAGCCAAGGGGTAGTTTACGAGCAGTACTTC	CASSQGVVYEQYF
.	TRBJ2-7	TRBV5-1	.	TGCGCCAGCAGCTTTAAGGTAGGCTCCTCCTACGAGCAGTACTTC	CASSFKVGSSYEQYF
TRBD2	TRBJ2-1	TRBV6-5	.	TGTGCCAGCAGTACTAGCGGGACCTCCTACAATGAGCAGTTCTTC	CASSTSGTSYNEQFF
TRBD2	TRBJ2-7	TRBV4-2	few	TGTGCCAGCAGCCAAGACGGCGGGGGGTACGAGCAGTACTTC	CASSQDGGGYEQYF